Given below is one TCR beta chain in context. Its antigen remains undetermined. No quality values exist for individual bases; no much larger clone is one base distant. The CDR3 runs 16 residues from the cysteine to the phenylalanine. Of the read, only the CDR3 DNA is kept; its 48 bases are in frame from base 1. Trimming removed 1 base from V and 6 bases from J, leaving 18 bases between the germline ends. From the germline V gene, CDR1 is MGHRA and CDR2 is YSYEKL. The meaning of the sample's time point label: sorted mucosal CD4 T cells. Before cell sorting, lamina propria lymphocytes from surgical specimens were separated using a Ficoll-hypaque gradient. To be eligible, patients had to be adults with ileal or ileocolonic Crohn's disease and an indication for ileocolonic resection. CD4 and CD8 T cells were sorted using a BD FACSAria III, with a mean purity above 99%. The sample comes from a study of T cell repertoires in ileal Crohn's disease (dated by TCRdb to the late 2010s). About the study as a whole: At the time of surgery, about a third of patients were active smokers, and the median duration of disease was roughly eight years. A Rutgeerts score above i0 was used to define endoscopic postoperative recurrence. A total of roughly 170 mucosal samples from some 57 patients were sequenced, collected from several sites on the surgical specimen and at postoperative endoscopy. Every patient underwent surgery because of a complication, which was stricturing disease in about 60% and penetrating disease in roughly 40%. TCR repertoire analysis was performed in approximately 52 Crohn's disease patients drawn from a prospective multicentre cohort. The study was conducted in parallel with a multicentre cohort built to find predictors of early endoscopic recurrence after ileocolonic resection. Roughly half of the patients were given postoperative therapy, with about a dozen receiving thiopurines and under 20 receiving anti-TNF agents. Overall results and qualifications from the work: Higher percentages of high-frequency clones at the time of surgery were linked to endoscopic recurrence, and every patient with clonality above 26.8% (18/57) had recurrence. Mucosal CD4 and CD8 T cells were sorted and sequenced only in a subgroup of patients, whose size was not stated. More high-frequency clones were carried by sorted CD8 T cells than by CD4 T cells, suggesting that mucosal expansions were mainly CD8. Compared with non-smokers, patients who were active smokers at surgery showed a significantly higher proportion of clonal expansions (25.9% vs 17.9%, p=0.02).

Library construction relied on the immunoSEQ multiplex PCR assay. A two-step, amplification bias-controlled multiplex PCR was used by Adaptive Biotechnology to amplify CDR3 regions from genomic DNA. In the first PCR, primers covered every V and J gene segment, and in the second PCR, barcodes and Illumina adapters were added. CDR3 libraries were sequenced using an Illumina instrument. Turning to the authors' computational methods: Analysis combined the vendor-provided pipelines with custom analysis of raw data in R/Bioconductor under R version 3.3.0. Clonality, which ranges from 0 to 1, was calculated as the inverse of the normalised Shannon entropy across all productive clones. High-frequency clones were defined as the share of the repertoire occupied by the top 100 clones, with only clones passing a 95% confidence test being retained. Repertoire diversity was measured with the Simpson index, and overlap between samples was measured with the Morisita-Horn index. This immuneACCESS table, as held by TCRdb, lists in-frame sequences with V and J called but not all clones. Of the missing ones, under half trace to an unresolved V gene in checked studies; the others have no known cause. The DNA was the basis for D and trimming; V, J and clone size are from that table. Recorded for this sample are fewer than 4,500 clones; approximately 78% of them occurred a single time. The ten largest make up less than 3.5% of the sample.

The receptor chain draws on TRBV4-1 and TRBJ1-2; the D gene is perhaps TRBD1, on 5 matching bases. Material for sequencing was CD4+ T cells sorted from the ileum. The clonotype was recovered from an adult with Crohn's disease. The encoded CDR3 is CASSQGNGGWRNGYTF. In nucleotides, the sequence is TGCGCCAGCAGCCAAGGGAATGGGGGGTGGCGGAATGGCTACACCTTC.